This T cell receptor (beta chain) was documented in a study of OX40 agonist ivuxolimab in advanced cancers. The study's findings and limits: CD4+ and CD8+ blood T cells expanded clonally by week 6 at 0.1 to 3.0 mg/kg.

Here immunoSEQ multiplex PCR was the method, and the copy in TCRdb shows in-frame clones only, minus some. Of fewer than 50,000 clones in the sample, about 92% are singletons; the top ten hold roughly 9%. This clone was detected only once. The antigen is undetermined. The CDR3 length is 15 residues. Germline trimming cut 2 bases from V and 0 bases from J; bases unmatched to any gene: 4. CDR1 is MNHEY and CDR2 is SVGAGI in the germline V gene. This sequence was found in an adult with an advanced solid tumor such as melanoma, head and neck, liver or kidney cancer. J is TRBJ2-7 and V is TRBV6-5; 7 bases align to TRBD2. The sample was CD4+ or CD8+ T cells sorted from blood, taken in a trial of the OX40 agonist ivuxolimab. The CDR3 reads CASSYRLALSYEQYF. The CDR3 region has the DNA TGTGCCAGCAGTTACAGACTAGCCCTCTCCTACGAGCAGTACTTC.